This T cell receptor (beta chain) was obtained from a study of blood T cell repertoires in COVID-19. Study-wide context: The analysed material was cDNA or gDNA that came from T cells, B-cell-depleted T cells, or PBMCs.

The ends were cut back, 7 bases at V and 7 bases at J, with 14 bases in the middle. CDR1 is MNHEY and CDR2 is SVGAGI in the germline V gene. CDR3 length: 13 amino acids. As originally analysed: Reference gene primer amplification gave nucleated cell count estimates. Here immunoSEQ multiplex PCR was the method, and the copy in TCRdb shows in-frame clones only, minus some. V, J and clone size reflect that table, while D and trimming were determined from the DNA. The repertoire includes about 170,000 clones, around 85% of them detected once, and roughly 1.1% sits in the top ten. This receptor was taken from a man aged 55 to 70 who had recovered from COVID-19. The sample taken for sequencing was peripheral blood. V is TRBV6-5 and J is TRBJ2-1; D may be TRBD1 (5 bases). CDR3 in amino acids: CASKVQGRNEQFF. In DNA, the CDR3 is TGTGCCAGCAAGGTGCAGGGTAGGAATGAGCAGTTCTTC.